The present TCR beta chain was sequenced within a study of blood T cell repertoires in COVID-19. Study-level information: COVID-19 samples from acute and convalescent phases originated in the United States, Italy and Spain. T cells, B-cell-depleted T cells, or PBMCs provided the cDNA or gDNA that served as material.

Authors' data handling: The authors estimated nucleated cell counts from reference gene primer amplification. Method: immunoSEQ multiplex PCR; TCRdb's copy keeps in-frame clones and lacks some. Clone size and V and J calls were adopted from that table, with D and trimming inferred from the DNA. The table has fewer than 350,000 clones, 70% to 90% seen once. Germline V gives CDR1 LGHDT, CDR2 YNNKEL (reference sequence). CDR3 length: 14 residues. The V and J ends lost 1 base and 2 bases respectively, with 7 bases between them. The sequence came from a woman between 25 and 40 years old who had recovered from COVID-19. Sequencing was done on a sample of peripheral blood. The genes are TRBV3-1 (or the pseudogene TRBV3-2) and TRBJ2-3, with D uncertain. This CDR3 is CASSQGYFTDTQYF. The CDR3 DNA reads as TGTGCCAGCAGCCAAGGGTACTTCACAGATACGCAGTATTTT.